This T cell receptor (beta chain) originates from a study of T cell responses to AZD1222 COVID-19 vaccine. The method was immunoSEQ multiplex PCR; TCRdb's version includes in-frame clones alone and lacks a portion of them. The sample has more than 85,000 clones; approximately 90% are singletons. This CDR3 has 11 amino acids. Germline V gene data show CDR1 as MNHNS and CDR2 as SASEGT. Trimming cost V 2 bases and J 12 bases, with 7 bases left between them. This rearrangement joins TRBV6-1 to TRBJ1-4; D is unclear. The TCR was taken from an adult who received the AZD1222 COVID-19 vaccine. This specimen consisted of peripheral blood, obtained 28 days after the second AZD1222 dose. Written as DNA, the CDR3 is TGTGCCAGCAGTGAAATCACCCAACTGTTTTTT. Protein sequence: CASSEITQLFF.